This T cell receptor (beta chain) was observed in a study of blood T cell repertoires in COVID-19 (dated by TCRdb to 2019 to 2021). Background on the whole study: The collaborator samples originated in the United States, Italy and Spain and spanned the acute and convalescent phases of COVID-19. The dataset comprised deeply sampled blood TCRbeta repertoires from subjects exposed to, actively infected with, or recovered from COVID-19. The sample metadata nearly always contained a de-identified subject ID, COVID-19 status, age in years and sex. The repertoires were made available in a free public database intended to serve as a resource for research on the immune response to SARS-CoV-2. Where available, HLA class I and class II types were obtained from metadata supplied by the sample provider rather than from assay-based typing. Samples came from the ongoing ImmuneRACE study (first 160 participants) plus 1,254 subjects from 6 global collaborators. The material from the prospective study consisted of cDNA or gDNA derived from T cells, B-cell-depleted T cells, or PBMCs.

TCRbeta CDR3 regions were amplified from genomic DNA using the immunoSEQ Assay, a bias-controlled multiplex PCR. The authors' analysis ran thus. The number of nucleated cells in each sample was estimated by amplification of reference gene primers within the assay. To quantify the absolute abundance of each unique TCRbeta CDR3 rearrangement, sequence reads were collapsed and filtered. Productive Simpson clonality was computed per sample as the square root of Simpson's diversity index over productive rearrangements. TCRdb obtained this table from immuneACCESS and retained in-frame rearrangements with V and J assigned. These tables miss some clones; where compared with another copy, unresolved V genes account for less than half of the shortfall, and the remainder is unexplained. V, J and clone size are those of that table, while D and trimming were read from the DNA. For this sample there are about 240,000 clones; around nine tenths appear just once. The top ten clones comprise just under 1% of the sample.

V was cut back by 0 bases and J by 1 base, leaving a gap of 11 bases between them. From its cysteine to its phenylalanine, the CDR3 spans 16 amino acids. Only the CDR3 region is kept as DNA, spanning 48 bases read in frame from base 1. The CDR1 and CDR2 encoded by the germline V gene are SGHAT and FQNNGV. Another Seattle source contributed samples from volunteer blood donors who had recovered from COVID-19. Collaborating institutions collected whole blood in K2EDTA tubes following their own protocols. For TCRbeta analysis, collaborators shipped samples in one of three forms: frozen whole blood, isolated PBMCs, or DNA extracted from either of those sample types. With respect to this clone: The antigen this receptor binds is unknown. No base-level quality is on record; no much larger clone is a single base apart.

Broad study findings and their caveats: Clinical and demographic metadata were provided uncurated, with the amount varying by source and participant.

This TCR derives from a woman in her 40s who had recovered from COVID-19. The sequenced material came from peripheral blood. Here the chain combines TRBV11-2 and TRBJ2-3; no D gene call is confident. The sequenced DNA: TGTGCCAGCAGCTTAGACACTAACCCCGGCACAGATACGCAGTATTTT. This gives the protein CASSLDTNPGTDTQYF.